These T cell receptor beta chains were read from a single sample in a study of T cells in Graves' hyperthyroidism and ophthalmopathy. TCRdb reprocessed the multiplex PCR reads via MiXCR and lists one record per CDR3 protein. Among under 350,000 distinct CDR3 sequences listed, roughly 13% were seen once. The source material was blood. The receptors were gathered from a woman in her thirties or forties with Graves' ophthalmopathy. CDR3s leave out the opening cysteine and the closing phenylalanine or tryptophan.

len	v_gene	j_gene	CDR3aa
12	TRBV2	TRBJ1-6	ASSVDRENSPLH
13	TRBV30	TRBJ1-1	AWSVIGGLNTEAF
13	TRBV5-8	TRBJ1-2	ASSHPTGTPYGYT
10	TRBV6-2/TRBV6-3	TRBJ1-2	AAGLGNYGYT
15	TRBV4-2	TRBJ2-1	ASSQDPLAALGNEQF
12	TRBV20-1	TRBJ2-5	SARTGGRQETQY
11	TRBV20-1	TRBJ2-3	SAGGVGADTQY
9	TRBV7-9	TRBJ1-1	ASSLEGGAF
13	TRBV6-9	TRBJ2-3	ATGTGDDSTDTQY
15	TRBV27	TRBJ2-1	ASSSLTSPSRYNEQF
12	TRBV7-9	TRBJ1-1	ASSWTGKNTEAF
10	TRBV12-3/TRBV12-4	TRBJ1-6	ASSPGNSPLH
14	TRBV3-1	TRBJ2-2	ASSQVFKGARGELF
14	TRBV29-1	TRBJ2-5	SVEGRAAGDQETQY
12	TRBV2	TRBJ1-2	AGLAGQGRYGYT
10	TRBV5-1	TRBJ2-1	ASSPGVGEQF
9	TRBV6-2/TRBV6-3	TRBJ2-3	ASSYFGTQY
11	TRBV2	TRBJ1-1	ASSGGPNTEAF
14	TRBV28	TRBJ1-2	ASSFQELGQGDGYT
14	TRBV7-8	TRBJ1-4	ASSSRVSGYGEKLF
13	TRBV30	TRBJ1-4	AWSATGATNEKLF
14	TRBV3-1	TRBJ2-3	ASSQPGSGGTDTQY
12	TRBV29-1	TRBJ2-3	SVARQVSTDTQY
11	TRBV20-1	TRBJ2-7	SARQGHFMEQY
15	TRBV6-1	TRBJ1-2	ASRGQGLPTTVYGYT
12	TRBV6-4	TRBJ1-1	ASSELSGETEAF
13	TRBV7-2	TRBJ2-5	ASSLMASEEKTQY
11	TRBV7-9	TRBJ1-5	ASSLDVGLDWH
12	TRBV25-1	TRBJ1-5	ASSGSNRNQPQH
12	TRBV11-2	TRBJ2-1	ASSLVNRAVVQF
14	TRBV11-2	TRBJ2-2	ASRKQGAPSTGELF
12	TRBV12-3/TRBV12-4	TRBJ1-2	ASSFSGSGEGYT
11	TRBV11-3	TRBJ2-1	ASSSEGPDEQF
13	TRBV4-2	TRBJ2-7	ASTPTSGRGYEQY
15	TRBV20-1	TRBJ2-1	SARDVIAGEHYNEQF
13	TRBV3-1	TRBJ2-1	ASSQDFRSYNEQF
13	TRBV12-3/TRBV12-4	TRBJ1-2	ASSFRTGLGYGYT
13	TRBV7-2	TRBJ2-1	ASSWRGGSQNEQF
15	TRBV7-9	TRBJ2-5	ASSVVRGRLSQETQY
10	TRBV12-3/TRBV12-4	TRBJ2-3	ASLGDTDTQY
15	TRBV2	TRBJ2-3	ASSDGSGTLSTDTQY
11	TRBV2	TRBJ2-1	ASSEDSNNEQF
12	TRBV28	TRBJ1-2	ASSFWDLTIGYT